This TCR beta chain was profiled in a study of PD-1 blockade in classical Hodgkin lymphoma. Findings and limits, study-wide: CD4+ TCR diversity, unlike CD8+, rose significantly by C4D1. Complete responders showed a baseline diversity that resembled the diversity of newly diagnosed patients.

Profiling relied on immunoSEQ multiplex PCR, and the TCRdb table lists in-frame clones only, not all of them. The sample consists of about 89,000 clones, 90% of them appearing once. This sample's time point: cycle 4 day 1 (C4D1), after less than seven weeks of nivolumab. Brentuximab vedotin exposure varied among the patients, all of whom had relapsed after autologous stem cell transplantation. The patients, who had relapsed/refractory classical Hodgkin lymphoma, achieved best responses of complete response, partial response or progressive disease. Trimming removed 0 bases from V and 0 bases from J, with 7 bases in between. The CDR3 runs 15 residues. Germline CDR1 is SGDLS and CDR2 is YYNGEE. Remarks on this clone: Its antigen is undetermined.

The sequence was obtained from a human donor with classical Hodgkin lymphoma. The V gene is TRBV9, the J gene TRBJ2-4; D call uncertain. The source was peripheral blood mononuclear cells (PBMCs), collected before the fourth cycle of nivolumab. The CDR3 region is CASSVDALAKNIQYF. As DNA, the CDR3 is TGTGCCAGCAGCGTAGATGCCTTAGCCAAAAACATTCAGTACTTC. Combining the CDR3 with reference TRBV9 and TRBJ2-4 gives the whole variable domain DSGVTQTPKHLITATGQRVTLRCSPRSGDLSVYWYQQSLDQGLQFLIQYYNGEERAKGNILERFSAQQFPDLHSELNLSSLELGDSALYFCASSVDALAKNIQYFGAGTRLSVL.